These T cell receptor beta chains were read from a single sample in a study of beta chain features in type 1 diabetes. Produced via immunoSEQ multiplex PCR; TCRdb's table is partial and in-frame only. The sample records hundreds of thousands of clones, about 12% being singletons. Sequencing was carried out using naive CD4+ T cells from blood. The receptors were gathered from a young man in good health. Each CDR3 is given with its conserved first and last residue. The D gene is left open where the match is weak. Only part of the rows carry a size: once, few, many, or a class if the clone is expanded.

v_call	d_call	j_call	clone_size	cdr3_aa	cdr3_nt
TRBV11-3	NA	TRBJ2-7	NA	CASSLYRSGEQYF	TGTGCCAGCAGCTTATACAGGTCTGGGGAGCAGTACTTC
TRBV30	NA	TRBJ1-6	few	CAWSAYGPAGSPLHF	TGTGCCTGGAGTGCTTATGGACCGGCGGGCTCACCCCTCCACTTT
TRBV6-4	TRBD2	TRBJ2-3	few	CASSDASGGPQYF	TGTGCCAGCAGTGATGCTAGCGGGGGGCCCCAGTATTTT
TRBV7-9	TRBD2	TRBJ2-1	NA	CASSWGRLAVRKYNEQFF	TGTGCCAGCAGCTGGGGGAGACTAGCGGTCCGAAAGTACAATGAGCAGTTCTTC
TRBV9	NA	TRBJ2-5	few	CASSVAAGETQYF	TGTGCCAGCAGCGTAGCGGCGGGAGAGACCCAGTACTTC
TRBV18	NA	TRBJ1-2	NA	CASSPRRTAYGYTF	TGTGCCAGCTCACCGAGACGGACTGCCTATGGCTACACCTTC
TRBV10-3	TRBD1	TRBJ1-1	few	CAISWDRLNTEAFF	TGTGCCATCAGTTGGGACAGACTGAACACTGAAGCTTTCTTT
TRBV30	TRBD2	TRBJ2-1	NA	CARNQGPLAGGEQFF	TGTGCCCGAAACCAGGGTCCACTAGCGGGAGGTGAGCAGTTCTTC
TRBV2	NA	TRBJ1-2	few	CASSVIQGIGKGYTF	TGTGCCAGCAGTGTAATCCAGGGGATTGGAAAAGGCTACACCTTC
TRBV28	NA	TRBJ1-2	NA	CASSSPPGPGGYTF	TGTGCCAGCAGCTCCCCCCCCGGCCCGGGAGGCTACACCTTC
TRBV27	NA	TRBJ2-7	NA	CASSFTGSSYEQYF	TGTGCCAGCAGTTTTACAGGGAGCTCCTACGAGCAGTACTTC
TRBV6-5	NA	TRBJ1-1	NA	CASSQQGRTEAFF	TGTGCCAGCAGTCAACAGGGAAGAACTGAAGCTTTCTTT
TRBV7-6	NA	TRBJ2-5	NA	CASSFPYGLQETQYF	TGTGCCAGCAGCTTCCCTTACGGACTCCAAGAGACCCAGTACTTC
TRBV19	TRBD1	TRBJ1-1	NA	CASSSGQENTEAFF	TGTGCCAGTAGTTCGGGACAGGAGAACACTGAAGCTTTCTTT
TRBV6-6	TRBD1	TRBJ2-7	NA	CASSYPPGQGSNEQYF	TGTGCCAGCAGTTACCCCCCGGGACAGGGAAGCAACGAGCAGTACTTC
TRBV9	NA	TRBJ2-2	NA	CASSARVIHTGELFF	TGTGCCAGCAGCGCCAGGGTAATACACACCGGGGAGCTGTTTTTT
TRBV7-2	TRBD1	TRBJ1-6	NA	CASSRGGSGVAPLHF	TGTGCCAGCAGCCGAGGGGGCAGTGGGGTTGCACCCCTCCACTTT
TRBV28	NA	TRBJ2-7	few	CASSIPRDLHNVHEQYF	TGTGCCAGCAGTATACCACGGGATCTGCATAACGTCCACGAGCAGTACTTC
TRBV2	NA	TRBJ2-5	few	CASLLLPPETQYF	TGTGCCAGCTTACTCCTACCCCCAGAGACCCAGTACTTC
TRBV19	NA	TRBJ2-1	few	CASSPRLRRGRAYNEQFF	TGTGCCAGTAGTCCCAGACTGCGGAGGGGCCGCGCCTACAATGAGCAGTTCTTC
TRBV16	NA	TRBJ2-1	few	CASSQSGGSYNEQFF	TGTGCCAGCAGCCAATCGGGGGGCTCCTACAATGAGCAGTTCTTC
TRBV15	NA	TRBJ1-2	NA	CATSRDRGYGYTF	TGTGCCACCAGCAGAGACAGGGGCTATGGCTACACCTTC
TRBV27	NA	TRBJ2-3	NA	CASSLLRTDTQYF	TGTGCCAGCAGTCTCCTCCGCACAGATACGCAGTATTTT
TRBV5-1	TRBD1	TRBJ2-7	NA	CASAPGTGYYEQYF	TGCGCCAGCGCCCCCGGGACAGGGTACTACGAGCAGTACTTC
TRBV25-1	TRBD2	TRBJ2-5	NA	CASSELGSGNSVEETQYF	TGTGCCAGCAGTGAATTGGGTAGCGGGAATAGTGTCGAAGAGACCCAGTACTTC
TRBV29-1	NA	TRBJ2-1	many	CSVDLGADNEQFF	TGCAGCGTTGATCTGGGGGCGGACAATGAGCAGTTCTTC
TRBV11-2	NA	TRBJ1-3	few	CASSSKGISGNTIYF	TGTGCCAGCAGCTCCAAGGGGATCTCTGGAAACACCATATATTTT
TRBV30	NA	TRBJ2-7	NA	CAWSPRRAESYEQYF	TGTGCCTGGAGTCCAAGGAGGGCGGAGTCCTACGAGCAGTACTTC
TRBV4-2	TRBD1	TRBJ1-1	NA	CASSPPGQGNTEAFF	TGTGCCAGCAGCCCCCCGGGACAGGGGAACACTGAAGCTTTCTTT
TRBV30	NA	TRBJ1-6	NA	CAGLTVGDNSPLHF	TGTGCCGGACTAACAGTGGGAGATAATTCACCCCTCCACTTT